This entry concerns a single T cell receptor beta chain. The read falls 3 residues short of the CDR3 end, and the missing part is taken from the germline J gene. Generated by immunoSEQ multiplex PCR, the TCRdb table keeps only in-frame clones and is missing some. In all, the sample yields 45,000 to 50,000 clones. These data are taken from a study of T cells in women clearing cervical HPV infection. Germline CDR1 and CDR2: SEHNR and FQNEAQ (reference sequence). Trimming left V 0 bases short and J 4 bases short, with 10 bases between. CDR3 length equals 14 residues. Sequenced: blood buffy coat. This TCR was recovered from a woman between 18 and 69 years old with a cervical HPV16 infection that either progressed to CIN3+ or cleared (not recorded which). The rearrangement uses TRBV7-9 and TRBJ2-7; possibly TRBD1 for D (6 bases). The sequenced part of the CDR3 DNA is TGTGCCAGCAGCTTAGCGAACAGGGCTTACGAG. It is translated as CASSLANRAYE. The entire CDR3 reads CASSLANRAYEQYF.